This paragraph reports one TCR beta chain. Primed by a sample-barcoded 5' primer and a J-beta primer mix, a second PCR proceeded for roughly 6 to 12 cycles. A single record per CDR3 protein comes from TCRdb applying MiXCR to the 5' RACE reads. The sample yields some 1.6 million distinct CDR3 sequences, roughly 30% seen once. CDR1 is SNHLY and CDR2 is FYNNEI in the germline V gene. The CDR3 runs 14 residues. J gave up 4 bases and V 8 bases, and 2 bases lay outside the gene matches. This specimen belongs to a study of blood T cells in healthy people across ages. The chain combines TRBV2 with TRBJ2-2; 12 bases are shared with TRBD2. The TCR was taken from a woman aged 25-40 years in good health. The sample taken for sequencing was blood. CDR3 protein: CASGLAGSTGELFF. Here the CDR3 DNA reads TGTGCCAGCGGACTAGCGGGGAGCACCGGGGAGCTGTTTTTT.